The 13 T cell receptor beta chains listed next were all sequenced from one sample in a study of control samples from healthy donors and cancer patients. The table came from immunoSEQ multiplex PCR; TCRdb's copy has only in-frame clones and leaves some out. The table lists tens of thousands of clones, roughly 83% of them singletons. The sample taken for sequencing was PBMCs. The source is a man aged 70 or older with lung cancer.

The chain is built from TRBV7-2 and TRBJ2-1; unclear D gene. The CDR3 length is 15 residues. Trimming took off 1 base at V and 1 base at J, with 8 bases between the two ends. Germline V CDR1 and CDR2: SGHTA, FQGNSA. The CDR3 DNA reads TGTGCCAGCAGCTTAGAAGGGCAGTCCTACAATGAGCAGTTCTTC. Translating gives CASSLEGQSYNEQFF.

This chain connects TRBV18 to TRBJ1-3; 7 bases are shared with TRBD1. Germline trimming cut 0 bases from V and 0 bases from J; bases unmatched to any gene: 11. Germline V CDR1 and CDR2: KGHSH, LQKENI. There are 19 residues in the CDR3. The CDR3 DNA is TGTGCCAGCTCACCACCGGGACAGAGTTTTCCCCGCTCTGGAAACACCATATATTTT. It translates to CASSPPGQSFPRSGNTIYF.

The V call is TRBV30, the J call TRBJ1-3; no firm D call. V was shortened by 0 bases and J by 0 bases, with 15 bases between the two germline ends. CDR1 and CDR2 (germline): GTSNPN, SVGIG (reference sequence). The CDR3 consists of 17 residues. Here the CDR3 reads CAWSVGGQKFSGNTIYF. The CDR3 bases are TGTGCCTGGAGTGTCGGAGGGCAGAAGTTCTCTGGAAACACCATATATTTT.

The J gene is TRBJ2-3, the V gene TRBV7-2; weak D call: TRBD2 (6 bases). Per the germline V gene, CDR1 is SGHTA and CDR2 is FQGNSA. The CDR3 sequence is 14 residues long. Deletions cut 0 bases from V and 8 bases from J, with 12 bases between. DNA of the CDR3: TGTGCCAGCAGCTTAGCCGGGGACTCTGTTACGCAGTATTTT. It specifies CASSLAGDSVTQYF.

V is TRBV29-1 and J is TRBJ1-1; D might be TRBD1 (5 bases). This CDR3 spans 12 amino acids. Germline CDR1 is SQVTM and CDR2 is ANQGSEA. V was clipped by 2 bases and J by 2 bases, with 6 bases between them. The CDR3 sequence: CSVEWGNTEAFF. The CDR3 DNA is TGCAGCGTTGAATGGGGCAACACTGAAGCTTTCTTT.

V gene TRBV7-3 combines with J gene TRBJ1-1, with D possibly TRBD1 on 5 matching bases. Trimming pared 1 base from V and 3 bases from J, leaving 15 bases between. The CDR3 contains 16 residues. Germline lookup yields CDR1 SGHTA and CDR2 FQGTGA. The CDR3 here is CASSLSSGLLYTEAFF. Here the CDR3 DNA reads TGTGCCAGCAGCTTAAGTTCAGGGTTGCTATACACTGAAGCTTTCTTT. Together with reference TRBV7-3 and TRBJ1-1, the CDR3 gives the full variable domain: GAGVSQTPSNKVTEKGKYVELRCDPISGHTALYWYRQSLGQGPEFLIYFQGTGAADDSGLPNDRFFAVRPEGSVSTLKIQRTERGDSAVYLCASSLSSGLLYTEAFFGQGTRLTVV.

The sample holds a few counts of this clone. The CDR3 DNA sequence: TGTGCCAGTAGCAGGTTCAACTCGGGACGGCTGAACACTGAAGCTTTCTTT. Protein product: CASSRFNSGRLNTEAFF. V is TRBV19 and J is TRBJ1-1; possible D gene TRBD1, 5 bases. The CDR3 loop spans 17 amino acids. Germline loops: CDR1 LNHDA, CDR2 SQIVND (reference sequence). V was cut by 6 bases and J by 0 bases, with 20 bases left in between.

The chain links TRBV4-3 to TRBJ1-1; D not resolved. The CDR3 loop spans 15 amino acids. V lost 1 base to trimming and J lost 1 base, with 10 bases between them. Germline CDR1 reads LGHNA; CDR2 reads YSLEER. CDR3 sequence reads: CASSQVLGGNTEAFF. CDR3 DNA sequence: TGCGCCAGCAGCCAAGTCTTGGGAGGGAACACTGAAGCTTTCTTT.

The chain links TRBV30 to TRBJ1-1; D ambiguous. Germline V gene sequence: CDR1 GTSNPN, CDR2 SVGIG (reference sequence). This CDR3 region has 12 residues. V was clipped by 4 bases and J by 4 bases, with 10 bases between them. CDR3 region: CAWTVGSTEAFF. In DNA form, the CDR3 reads TGTGCCTGGACCGTAGGGAGCACTGAAGCTTTCTTT.

This clone was seen only a few times. The chain employs TRBV10-2 and TRBJ2-2; perhaps TRBD1 as D (5 bases). V lost 6 bases, J lost 2 bases, and 10 bases lay in between. Germline V CDR1 and CDR2: WSHSY, SAAADI. The CDR3 consists of 14 residues. The CDR3 DNA sequence: TGCGCCAGCAGAGGGGAAATCAACACCGGGGAGCTGTTTTTT. Its translation: CASRGEINTGELFF.

The chain uses TRBV19 and TRBJ1-5; no reliable D call. V gave up 3 bases and J gave up 5 bases, with 8 bases separating them. Germline CDR1 and CDR2: LNHDA and SQIVND (reference sequence). The CDR3 contains 13 residues. Written as DNA, the CDR3 is TGTGCCAGTAGTATTAGGAAGTATCAGCCCCAGCATTTT. Translated, it gives CASSIRKYQPQHF.

The chain joins TRBV19 to TRBJ2-1, with D perhaps matching TRBD1 or TRBD2 (6 bases each). The V end lost 7 bases, the J end lost 0 bases, and 16 bases lay between the germline ends. CDR3 size: 16 residues. The germline V gene has CDR1 LNHDA and CDR2 SQIVND (reference sequence). CDR3: CASTQGLGSSYNEQFF. The DNA of the CDR3 is TGTGCCAGTACACAGGGACTGGGTAGCTCCTACAATGAGCAGTTCTTC.

Notes on this clone: One end of the junction does not line up with germline, which may come from a read error. This chain uses TRBV7-2 with TRBJ2-2, with 9 positions matching TRBD2. The germline V gene has CDR1 SGHTA and CDR2 FQGNSA. The CDR3 runs to 16 residues. The CDR3 DNA is TGTGCCAGCAGCTCTAATGGACTAGCGAATACCGGGGAGCTGTTTTTT. Encoded protein: CASSSNGLANTGELFF.